This T cell receptor (beta chain) is drawn from a study of blood T cell repertoires in COVID-19. Background on the study: Donors in the United States, Italy and Spain gave samples during acute or convalescent COVID-19.

TCRdb's copy holds only in-frame clones and misses some; the assay was immunoSEQ multiplex PCR. The sample includes 100,000 to 110,000 clones, 70% to 90% of them seen just once. The V and J ends lost 3 bases and 1 base respectively, with 12 bases between them. Germline CDR1 is MNHEY and CDR2 is SMNVEV (reference sequence). The CDR3 extends over 15 amino acids. Sequencing was carried out using peripheral blood. The receptor's source is a human donor in a cohort sampled during active COVID-19. The V gene is TRBV27, the J gene TRBJ1-1; TRBD1 is a possible D gene (5 bases). The CDR3 protein is CASSFWGTPNTEAFF. The CDR3 nucleotides are TGTGCCAGCAGTTTTTGGGGGACTCCGAACACTGAAGCTTTCTTT.